The 5 T cell receptor beta chains given below trace back to one sample, sequenced in a study of cytomegalovirus exposure and HLA in healthy donors. 13 Jbeta primers and 60 Vbeta primers were used for the PCR. The assay was immunoSEQ multiplex PCR, and TCRdb's table has in-frame clones only and misses some. The sample has around 140,000 clones, 70% to 80% seen once. Source material: PBMCs. Source of these receptors: a woman between 55 and 75 years old in good health and CMV-seropositive.

The table lists this clone with a few counts. The chain joins TRBV5-5 to TRBJ1-1; the D gene is possibly TRBD1 (6 bases). V lost 4 bases, J lost 1 base, and 14 bases lay in between. Germline CDR1 is SGHKS and CDR2 is YYEKEE (reference sequence). The CDR3 contains 15 residues. CDR3 bases: TGTGCCAGCAGCCTTGGACCGGGACAGAACACTGAAGCTTTCTTT. This encodes CASSLGPGQNTEAFF.

This sequence joins TRBV7-9 and TRBJ2-7, with D possibly matching TRBD2 (6 bases). V was trimmed by 5 bases and J by 5 bases, leaving 19 bases between them. The germline gives CDR1 SEHNR, CDR2 FQNEAQ (reference sequence). This CDR3 region has 15 residues. In DNA form, the CDR3 reads TGTGCCAGCAGCGCCCCCAGCGGGCAGCAACACGAGCAGTACTTC. Encoded protein: CASSAPSGQQHEQYF. Full variable domain (missing parts from reference TRBV7-9 and TRBJ2-7): DTGVSQNPRHKITKRGQNVTFRCDPISEHNRLYWYRQTLGQGPEFLTYFQNEAQLEKSRLLSDRFSAERPKGSFSTLEIQRTEQGDSAMYLCASSAPSGQQHEQYFGPGTRLTVT.

The rearrangement links TRBV5-1 to TRBJ1-1; tentative D call: TRBD1 (5 bases). The germline gives CDR1 SGHRS, CDR2 YFSETQ. Trimming cost V 7 bases and J 4 bases, with 17 bases left between them. The CDR3 is 14 amino acids. As DNA, the CDR3 is TGCGCCAGCCGGGGGGAGGGAACGGGCACTGAAGCTTTCTTT. As protein: CASRGEGTGTEAFF.

The rearrangement links TRBV18 to TRBJ2-2; a possible D gene is TRBD1 (6 bases). CDR1 KGHSH and CDR2 LQKENI come from the germline V gene. The V end was cut by 3 bases, the J end by 3 bases, with 17 bases between. The CDR3 loop spans 17 amino acids. In nucleotides, the CDR3 is TGTGCCAGCTCACCCCGGACAGCCCCTGCGGACACCGGGGAGCTGTTTTTT. Protein: CASSPRTAPADTGELFF. Using reference TRBV18 and TRBJ2-2 for the parts outside the CDR3, the full variable domain is NAGVMQNPRHLVRRRGQEARLRCSPMKGHSHVYWYRQLPEEGLKFMVYLQKENIIDESGMPKERFSAEFPKEGPSILRIQQVVRGDSAAYFCASSPRTAPADTGELFFGEGSRLTVL.

This chain uses TRBV5-1 with TRBJ2-5, with TRBD2 matching 8 bases. The CDR3 is 15 amino acids. CDR1 is SGHRS and CDR2 is YFSETQ in the germline V gene. The V gene end was trimmed by 0 bases and the J gene end by 1 base; junction bases not matched to a gene: 2. CDR3 amino acids: CASSLAGTSQETQYF. CDR3 in DNA: TGCGCCAGCAGCTTGGCCGGGACTAGCCAAGAGACCCAGTACTTC.